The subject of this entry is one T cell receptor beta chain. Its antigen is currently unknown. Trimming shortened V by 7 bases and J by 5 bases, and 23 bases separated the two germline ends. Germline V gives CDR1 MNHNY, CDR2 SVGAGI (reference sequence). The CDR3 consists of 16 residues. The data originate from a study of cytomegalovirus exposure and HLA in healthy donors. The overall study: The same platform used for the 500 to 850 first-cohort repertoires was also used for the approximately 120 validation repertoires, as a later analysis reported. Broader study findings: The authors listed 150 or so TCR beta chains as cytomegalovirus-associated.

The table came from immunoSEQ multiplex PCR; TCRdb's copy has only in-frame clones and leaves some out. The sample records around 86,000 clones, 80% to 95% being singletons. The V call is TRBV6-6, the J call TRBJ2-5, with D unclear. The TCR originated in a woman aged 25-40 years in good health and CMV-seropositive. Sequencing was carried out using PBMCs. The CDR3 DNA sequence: TGTGCCAGCAACTACGCCTCCGGTTTCCGCCGGGAGACCCAGTACTTC. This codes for CASNYASGFRRETQYF.